Listed below are T cell receptor beta chains from one sample, sequenced in a study of cytomegalovirus exposure and HLA in healthy donors. Using immunoSEQ multiplex PCR, the repertoire was profiled, and TCRdb retains in-frame clones only, with some absent. The sample includes about 150,000 clones, roughly 74% of them seen just once. The material sequenced was PBMCs. The receptors derive from a young man in good health and CMV-seronegative. Both conserved end residues are part of each CDR3. The D gene is left open where the match is weak. Some rows mark clone size as missing; the rest say once, few, many or name a class of expanded clone.

clone size	D gene	J gene	V gene	CDR3 DNA	CDR3 protein
-	-	TRBJ2-5	TRBV5-1	TGCGCCAGCAGCTTGGAAGCGGAGACCCAGTACTTC	CASSLEAETQYF
-	TRBD1	TRBJ1-3	TRBV5-1	TGCGCCAGCAGCTTGGGATCACAGGGGGTAAACTCTGGAAACACCATATATTTT	CASSLGSQGVNSGNTIYF
-	-	TRBJ2-5	TRBV15	TGTGCCACCAGCAGGGACAGACAAGAGACCCAGTACTTC	CATSRDRQETQYF
-	-	TRBJ2-5	TRBV6-5	TGTGCCAGCAGCCCCCCCGGGCAAGAGACCCAGTACTTC	CASSPPGQETQYF
few	-	TRBJ1-1	TRBV29-1	TGCAGCGTTGAAATAGGACTCACTGAAGCTTTCTTT	CSVEIGLTEAFF
-	-	TRBJ2-6	TRBV5-5	TGTGCCAGCAGCGACCGACAAGTGAGCTCTGGGGCCAACGTCCTGACTTTC	CASSDRQVSSGANVLTF
-	-	TRBJ1-2	TRBV9	TGTGCCAGAGAGGGAAAACGGCAGCGCAACTATGGCTACACCTTC	CAREGKRQRNYGYTF
-	-	TRBJ1-1	TRBV6-1	TGTGCCAGCGGGCGTATTCCGAACACTGAAGCTTTCTTT	CASGRIPNTEAFF
-	-	TRBJ1-5	TRBV19	TGTGCCAGCCAGCGAGGGGACACCTATCAGCCCCAGCATTTT	CASQRGDTYQPQHF
-	-	TRBJ2-3	TRBV11-3	TGTGCCAGCAGCTTAGAGGGCAGCACAGATACGCAGTATTTT	CASSLEGSTDTQYF
-	-	TRBJ2-5	TRBV13	TGTGCCAGCAGCCTACGAGAGACCCAGTACTTC	CASSLRETQYF
few	TRBD2	TRBJ2-3	TRBV5-6	TGTGCCAGCAGACCCGGACTAGCGGGGCCACCGGATACGCAGTATTTT	CASRPGLAGPPDTQYF
-	TRBD2	TRBJ2-2	TRBV4-1	TGCGCCAGCAGCCAACGGACGCGGGGGACGAACACCGGGGAGCTGTTTTTT	CASSQRTRGTNTGELFF
-	-	TRBJ1-4	TRBV10-1	TGCGCCAGCAGCCAGGGACAACCTGAGTACGAAAAACTGTTTTTT	CASSQGQPEYEKLFF
-	-	TRBJ2-1	TRBV18	TGTGCCAGCTCCCTCAACAGACCCTACAATGAGCAGTTCTTC	CASSLNRPYNEQFF
-	-	TRBJ1-2	TRBV28	TGTGCCAGCAGTTCCTCAGGGCGCGGAGCTAACTATGGCTACACCTTC	CASSSSGRGANYGYTF
-	-	TRBJ1-1	TRBV30	TGTGCCTGGAGGAGGGAGCCGTCCAGAGCTTTCTTT	CAWRREPSRAFF
-	-	TRBJ1-2	TRBV29-1	TGCAGCACGGGAACGCCAGGCTACACCTTC	CSTGTPGYTF
-	TRBD2	TRBJ2-3	TRBV9	TGTGCCAGCAGCCCGACTAGCGGGGCAGATACGCAGTATTTT	CASSPTSGADTQYF
few	-	TRBJ2-7	TRBV5-4	TGTGCCAGCAGCTTCGCCTACGAGCAGTACTTC	CASSFAYEQYF
-	-	TRBJ1-1	TRBV4-3	TGCGCCAGCAGCCCGGGCCAGGGGAGTAGGGCTTTCTTT	CASSPGQGSRAFF
-	TRBD1	TRBJ1-2	TRBV7-2	TGTGCCAGCAGCTTAGCCTCCGGGACAGGGGCATACGGCTATGGCTACACCTTC	CASSLASGTGAYGYGYTF
once	-	TRBJ2-3	TRBV6-1	TGTGCCAGCAGTAGGATCAGGGGAAGCACAGATACGCAGTATTTT	CASSRIRGSTDTQYF
-	TRBD1	TRBJ1-1	TRBV18	TGTGCCAGCTCACCGGGGACAGTTGAAGCTTTCTTT	CASSPGTVEAFF
-	-	TRBJ1-6	TRBV19	TGTGCCAGTAGTATAGGAGGCGGGTTCGGGTCACCCCTCCACTTT	CASSIGGGFGSPLHF
-	-	TRBJ2-2	TRBV6-1	TGTGCCAGCAGCGAAAAGAGGGGACTGCGGGGGGAGCTGTTTTTT	CASSEKRGLRGELFF
-	TRBD1	TRBJ1-4	TRBV5-6	TGTGCCAGCAGCGAGACCGGGACAGAAACAACTAATGAAAAACTGTTTTTT	CASSETGTETTNEKLFF
-	TRBD1	TRBJ1-4	TRBV19	TGTGCCAGTAGTATCCTCGGACAGGGAGGTGAAAAACTGTTTTTT	CASSILGQGGEKLFF
-	TRBD1	TRBJ2-5	TRBV28	TGTGCCAGCACTGTTCCCGGACAGGGTAAAGAGACCCAGTACTTC	CASTVPGQGKETQYF
-	-	TRBJ1-1	TRBV7-3	TGTGCCAGCAGCTTGGGCATGAACACTGAAGCTTTCTTT	CASSLGMNTEAFF
few	-	TRBJ1-1	TRBV10-3	TGTGCCATCAGTGAGTCAGCGAACACTGAAGCTTTCTTT	CAISESANTEAFF
-	-	TRBJ1-6	TRBV7-6	TGTGCCAGCAGCTTACTTTCGGGGAATAATTCACCCCTCCACTTT	CASSLLSGNNSPLHF
-	TRBD1	TRBJ1-2	TRBV4-1	TGCGCCAGCAGCCCCCATAACTCCGGGACAGGTCCTGGCTACACCTTC	CASSPHNSGTGPGYTF
once	-	TRBJ1-2	TRBV28	TGTGCCAGCCGCGCCGGGGCTAACTATGGCTACACCTTC	CASRAGANYGYTF
once	-	TRBJ1-1	TRBV6-5	TGTGCCAGCAGTTACTCGCCTGGGGGGACTGAAGCTTTCTTT	CASSYSPGGTEAFF
-	TRBD1	TRBJ1-5	TRBV6-1	TGTGCCAGCAGTGGAGAGGGGGCGATGGGTACTCAGCCCCAGCATTTT	CASSGEGAMGTQPQHF
-	-	TRBJ1-2	TRBV6-5	TGTGCCAGCAGTTACTCGGGGCAGGGCGGCTACACCTTC	CASSYSGQGGYTF
-	-	TRBJ1-2	TRBV5-1	TGCGCCAGCAGCTTGGAGGGAGGGAACTATGGCTACACCTTC	CASSLEGGNYGYTF
-	TRBD1	TRBJ2-4	TRBV5-4	TGTGCCAGCAGCTTGGCCTGGGACAGGGGTGGGGACATTCAGTACTTC	CASSLAWDRGGDIQYF
-	TRBD1	TRBJ1-1	TRBV5-1	TGCGCCAGCAGCTCATCTCCGGGACAGGCTGAAGCTTTCTTT	CASSSSPGQAEAFF
-	-	TRBJ2-2	TRBV5-1	TGTGCCAGCAGCTTCCCTACTGTCACCGGGGAGCTGTTTTTT	CASSFPTVTGELFF
-	-	TRBJ2-2	TRBV16	TGTGCCAGCAGCCCTTCGCAGGGGAACACCGGGGAGCTGTTTTTT	CASSPSQGNTGELFF
once	TRBD1	TRBJ2-7	TRBV2	TGTGCCAGCACCAAACTCGACAGGGCAGAGCAGTACTTC	CASTKLDRAEQYF